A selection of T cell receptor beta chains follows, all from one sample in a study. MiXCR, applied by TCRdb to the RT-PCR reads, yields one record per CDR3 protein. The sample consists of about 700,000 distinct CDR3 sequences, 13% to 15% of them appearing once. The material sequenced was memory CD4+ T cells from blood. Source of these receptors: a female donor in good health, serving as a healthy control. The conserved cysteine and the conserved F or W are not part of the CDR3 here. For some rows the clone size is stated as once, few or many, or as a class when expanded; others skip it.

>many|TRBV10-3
AISEGRVYEQY
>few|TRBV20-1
SPSGQGAPSQPQH
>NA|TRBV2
ASMREGADEQY
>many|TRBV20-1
SARGQGAGTEAF
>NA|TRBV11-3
ASSSLSGSSTQY
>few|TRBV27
ASSPFQSGGNYGYT
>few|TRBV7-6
ASSLEYGVAANNEQF
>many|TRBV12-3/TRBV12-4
ASSPGRPEAF
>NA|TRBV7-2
ASSLVPLLAGGGNEQF
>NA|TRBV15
ATSRDLGDTGELF
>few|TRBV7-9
ASSLGAGLARNEQF
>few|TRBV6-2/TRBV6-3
ASTQYGELF
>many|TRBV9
ASSASGSSYNEQF
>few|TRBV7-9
ASSQTDRLSEQY
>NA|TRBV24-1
ATSDPGSSNQPQH
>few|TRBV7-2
ASRYSGSVETQY
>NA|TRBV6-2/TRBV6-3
ASSYPGGGDGYT
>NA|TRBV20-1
SARVQDGNYGYT
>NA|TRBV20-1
SARIVLGARTDTQY
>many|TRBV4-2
ASSLRAGYEQY
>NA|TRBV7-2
ASIGLAGAAETQY
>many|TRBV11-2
ASSPGQTYGYT
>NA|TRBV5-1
ASSLAQTNTEAF
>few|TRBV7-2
ASSFNGVNTEAF
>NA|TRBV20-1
SARDPGQGAYNEQF
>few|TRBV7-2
ASSEGQHFSEKLF
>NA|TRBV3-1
ASSHEGARTDTQY
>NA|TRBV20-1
SARPGQGLGNTIY
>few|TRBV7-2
ASSFTRASYEQY
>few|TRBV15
ATSSSQYTGELF
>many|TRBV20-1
SATPLDTQY